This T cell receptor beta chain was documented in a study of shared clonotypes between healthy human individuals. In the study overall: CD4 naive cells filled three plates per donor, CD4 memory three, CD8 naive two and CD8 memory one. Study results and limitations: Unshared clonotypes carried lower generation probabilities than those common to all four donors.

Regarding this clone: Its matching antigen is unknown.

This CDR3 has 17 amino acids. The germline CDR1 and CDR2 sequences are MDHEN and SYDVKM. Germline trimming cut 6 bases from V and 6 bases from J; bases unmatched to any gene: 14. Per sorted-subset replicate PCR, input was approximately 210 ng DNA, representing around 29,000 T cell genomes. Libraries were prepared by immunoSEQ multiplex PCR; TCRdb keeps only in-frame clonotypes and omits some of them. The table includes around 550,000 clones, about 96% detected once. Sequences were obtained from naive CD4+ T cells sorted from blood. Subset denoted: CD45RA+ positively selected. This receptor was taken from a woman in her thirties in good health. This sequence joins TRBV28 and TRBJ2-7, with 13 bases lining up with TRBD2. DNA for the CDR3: TGTGCCAGCAGCAGGACTAGCGGGAGAGGGTTGGTCACCGAGCAGTACTTC. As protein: CASSRTSGRGLVTEQYF.